Below are 23 T cell receptor beta chains sequenced from a single sample in a study of early T cells in non-severe SARS-CoV-2 infection (dated by TCRdb to the early 2020s). The library was built by means of 5' RACE. This sample was sequenced with a NextSeq 500. TCRdb reran the public reads through fastp at Q25 and MiXCR, keeping productive beta chains. Identical CDR3 protein sequences are pooled into one entry, listed with their most common genes and DNA. The sample table shows fewer than 95,000 distinct CDR3 sequences, and roughly 17% are seen once. The top ten clonotypes cover about 5% of the sample. The sample in question was whole blood, obtained at baseline. The origin of the receptors is an adult who was a healthcare worker with PCR-confirmed SARS-CoV-2 infection or an uninfected control (not recorded which).

The gene calls are TRBV9 and TRBJ2-3; weak D call: TRBD2 (5 bases). Deletions cut 1 base from V and 4 bases from J, with 22 bases between. The CDR3 has 18 residues. Germline V gives CDR1 SGDLS, CDR2 YYNGEE. CDR3 in amino acids: CASSVKALGGGPADTQYF. The CDR3 coding sequence is TGTGCCAGCAGCGTAAAAGCCCTTGGAGGCGGGCCCGCAGATACGCAGTATTTT.

This clonotype was seen a handful of times. V and J are TRBV7-6 and TRBJ2-7, with 8 bases that match TRBD1. Trimming removed 4 bases from V and 2 bases from J; junction bases left unmatched: 7. Germline CDR1 is SGHVS and CDR2 is FNYEAQ. This CDR3 has 15 amino acids. The chain's CDR3 is CASSSTDRGPYEQYF. CDR3 sequence (DNA): TGTGCCAGCAGCTCAACCGACAGGGGTCCCTACGAGCAGTACTTC. The variable domain in full, completed from reference TRBV7-6 and TRBJ2-7, reads GAGVSQSPRYKVTKRGQDVALRCDPISGHVSLYWYRQALGQGPEFLTYFNYEAQQDKSGLPNDRFSAERPEGSISTLTIQRTEQRDSAMYRCASSSTDRGPYEQYFGPGTRLTVT.

This clonotype has a handful of counts. This sequence joins TRBV11-2 and TRBJ1-2; a weak D match, TRBD1 (6 bases). Trimming pared 4 bases from V and 8 bases from J, leaving 14 bases between. The length of the CDR3 is 13 residues. CDR1 is SGHAT, CDR2 FQNNGV, per germline. The CDR3 sequence is CASSSKTGRGYTF. DNA for the CDR3: TGTGCCAGCAGCTCCAAGACAGGCCGGGGCTACACCTTC.

The chain is built from TRBV7-6 and TRBJ1-2, with D possibly being TRBD1 (6 bases). The ends were cut back, 5 bases at V and 10 bases at J, with 17 bases in the middle. This CDR3 spans 13 amino acids. Germline-derived CDR1 and CDR2 are SGHVS and FNYEAQ. In DNA, the CDR3 is TGTGCCAGCAGCCCTCATCCGGGACATAACTACACCTTC. Amino acid sequence: CASSPHPGHNYTF.

The table lists this clonotype with a count of one. V usage is TRBV6-1 and J usage is TRBJ2-7; tentative D call: TRBD2 (6 bases). Germline V lookup: CDR1 MNHNS, CDR2 SASEGT. Between the trimmed V and J ends, which lost 8 bases and 5 bases, there was a span of 19 bases. The CDR3 contains 14 residues. CDR3 DNA sequence: TGTGCCAGCTCCAAATCGGGCGGGATCGACGAGCAGTACTTC. Translated, it gives CASSKSGGIDEQYF.

This clonotype turned up a few times. The chain is built from TRBV28 and TRBJ1-1; a weak D match, TRBD1 (6 bases). Germline V gene lookup returns CDR1 MDHEN and CDR2 SYDVKM. The V end lost 6 bases, the J end lost 1 base, and 12 bases lay between the germline ends. This CDR3 spans 14 amino acids. CDR3 loop: CASSFMTGNTEAFF. CDR3 sequence (DNA): TGTGCCAGCAGCTTTATGACAGGGAACACTGAAGCTTTCTTT.

The V call is TRBV6-1, the J call TRBJ2-3, with D uncertain. This CDR3 spans 14 amino acids. Trimming pared 7 bases from V and 2 bases from J, leaving 13 bases between. Germline-derived CDR1 and CDR2 are MNHNS and SASEGT. CDR3 residues: CASKDQVATDTQYF. CDR3 sequence (DNA): TGTGCCAGCAAAGATCAGGTGGCCACAGATACGCAGTATTTT.

The J gene is TRBJ1-2, the V gene TRBV28; 11 bases agree with TRBD1. V was pared by 6 bases and J by 5 bases, with 8 bases of the junction left unmatched. The CDR3 consists of 15 residues. The germline gives CDR1 MDHEN, CDR2 SYDVKM. The CDR3 coding sequence is TGTGCCAGCAGAAACCTCCGGGACAGGGGGTATGGCTACACCTTC. Amino acid sequence: CASRNLRDRGYGYTF.

In the case of this clonotype: The junction departs from the called germline gene at one end, perhaps through a read error. V gene TRBV7-2 combines with J gene TRBJ2-1; D gene unclear. Per germline, CDR1 SGHTA and CDR2 FQGNSA. The CDR3 is 11 residues long. CDR3 coding DNA: TGTGTCAGCAGCTTATACAATGAGCAGTTCTTC. It encodes CVSSLYNEQFF.

This clonotype turned up a few times. The chain employs TRBV27 and TRBJ2-6; D gene ambiguous. Germline assignment: CDR1 MNHEY and CDR2 SMNVEV (reference sequence). Between the trimmed V and J ends, which lost 3 bases and 2 bases, there was a span of 8 bases. This CDR3 spans 15 amino acids. Here the CDR3 reads CASSFLGTGANVLTF. For the CDR3, the DNA is TGTGCCAGCAGTTTCTTGGGAACTGGGGCCAACGTCCTGACTTTC. Looking up the rest from reference TRBV27 and TRBJ2-6 gives the full variable domain: EAQVTQNPRYLITVTGKKLTVTCSQNMNHEYMSWYRQDPGLGLRQIYYSMNVEVTDKGDVPEGYKVSRKEKRNFPLILESPSPNQTSLYFCASSFLGTGANVLTFGAGSRLTVL.

The chain recombines TRBV4-1 with TRBJ2-5; TRBD2 matches 7 bases. Germline V lookup: CDR1 MGHRA, CDR2 YSYEKL. This CDR3 comprises 15 residues. With 0 bases clipped from V and 3 bases from J, the junction kept 4 bases outside the gene matches. CDR3 nucleotides: TGCGCCAGCAGCCAAGAGCCCGGGACTAAAGAGACCCAGTACTTC. Its translation is CASSQEPGTKETQYF.

The chain links TRBV28 to TRBJ1-6; D remains unclear. The germline CDR1 and CDR2 sequences are MDHEN and SYDVKM. CDR3 size: 17 residues. V was shortened by 8 bases and J by 0 bases, with 17 bases between the two germline ends. CDR3 residues: CASERGRSSSYNSPLHF. The CDR3 DNA sequence: TGTGCCAGCGAAAGAGGTCGATCGAGCTCCTATAATTCACCCCTCCACTTT.

This clonotype was seen a few times. The rearrangement links TRBV28 to TRBJ2-1; 8 bases are a match to TRBD2. Germline V gives CDR1 MDHEN, CDR2 SYDVKM. J was trimmed by 9 bases and V by 6 bases; bases with no gene match: 16. This CDR3 comprises 16 residues. The CDR3 DNA reads TGTGCCAGCAGCACCCCTGGACGGGAGGGTATAGGTGAGCAGTTCTTC. It codes for CASSTPGREGIGEQFF.

The chain combines TRBV20-1 with TRBJ2-2, with 8 bases matching TRBD2. The germline gives CDR1 DFQATT, CDR2 SNEGSKA (reference sequence). After removal of 2 bases from V and 7 bases from J, the junction contained 9 bases not matched to a gene. The length of the CDR3 is 15 residues. The CDR3: CSARPGAGVNGELFF. CDR3 DNA sequence: TGCAGTGCTAGACCTGGAGCGGGAGTTAACGGGGAGCTGTTTTTT.

This clonotype was seen only a few times. The chain uses TRBV5-1 and TRBJ1-6; 7 bases match TRBD1. Germline trimming cut 3 bases from V and 10 bases from J; bases unmatched to any gene: 4. Germline CDR1 reads SGHRS; CDR2 reads YFSETQ. This CDR3 contains 13 residues. CDR3 sequence (DNA): TGCGCCAGCAGCTCAACAGGGGAGTCACCCCTCCACTTT. Translated: CASSSTGESPLHF. Looking up the rest from reference TRBV5-1 and TRBJ1-6 gives the full variable domain: KAGVTQTPRYLIKTRGQQVTLSCSPISGHRSVSWYQQTPGQGLQFLFEYFSETQRNKGNFPGRFSGRQFSNSRSEMNVSTLELGDSALYLCASSSTGESPLHFGNGTRLTVT.

This chain joins TRBV12-3 or TRBV12-4 and TRBJ1-1; TRBD1 is a possible D gene (5 bases). CDR3 size: 14 residues. Trimming shortened V by 5 bases and J by 2 bases, and 12 bases separated the two germline ends. CDR3 sequence: CASSPTGSNTEAFF. The CDR3 DNA reads as TGTGCCAGCAGTCCTACAGGCTCCAACACTGAAGCTTTCTTT.

This clonotype was recorded a few times. The chain employs TRBV7-3 and TRBJ2-2; no reliable D call. Trimming left V 2 bases short and J 7 bases short, with 5 bases between. The CDR3 covers 12 residues. Germline V gene data show CDR1 as SGHTA and CDR2 as FQGTGA. CDR3 amino acids: CASSLQGGELFF. CDR3 nucleotide sequence: TGTGCCAGCAGCTTACAAGGCGGGGAGCTGTTTTTT.

There are a few counts of this clonotype. The rearrangement joins TRBV6-1 to TRBJ2-3, with 10 positions matching TRBD2. Germline V CDR1 and CDR2: MNHNS, SASEGT. The length of the CDR3 is 15 residues. V shed 2 bases, J shed 3 bases, and the junction held 2 bases outside the gene matches. The CDR3 region is CASSELAGATDTQYF. The CDR3 DNA is TGTGCCAGCAGTGAACTAGCGGGAGCAACAGATACGCAGTATTTT.

This clonotype was detected many times. V gene TRBV7-2 combines with J gene TRBJ1-1, with D uncertain. In germline, CDR1 is SGHTA, CDR2 FQGNSA. The CDR3 runs to 15 residues. Trimming took off 1 base at V and 0 bases at J, with 9 bases between the two ends. CDR3 sequence: CASSLGALMNTEAFF. CDR3 DNA: TGTGCCAGCAGCTTAGGTGCCCTCATGAACACTGAAGCTTTCTTT.

This clonotype was detected only a few times. The chain combines TRBV3-1 with TRBJ2-6; D unclear. Germline V gene lookup returns CDR1 LGHDT and CDR2 YNNKEL (reference sequence). CDR3 length: 15 residues. The V end lost 2 bases, the J end lost 0 bases, and 5 bases lay between the germline ends. CDR3 loop: CASSQSPSGANVLTF. Written as DNA, the CDR3 is TGTGCCAGCAGCCAAAGCCCCTCTGGGGCCAACGTCCTGACTTTC.

The chain joins TRBV5-1 to TRBJ1-4; D perhaps matches TRBD1 (5 bases). The V and J ends lost 4 bases and 7 bases respectively, with 11 bases between them. The CDR3 totals 13 residues. The germline V gene has CDR1 SGHRS and CDR2 YFSETQ. DNA for the CDR3: TGCGCCAGCAGCGCCGACAGATTTGAAAAACTGTTTTTT. Translating gives CASSADRFEKLFF. The full variable domain, its missing parts supplied by reference TRBV5-1 and TRBJ1-4, is KAGVTQTPRYLIKTRGQQVTLSCSPISGHRSVSWYQQTPGQGLQFLFEYFSETQRNKGNFPGRFSGRQFSNSRSEMNVSTLELGDSALYLCASSADRFEKLFFGSGTQLSVL.

This clonotype was observed many times. This rearrangement joins TRBV5-6 to TRBJ1-2; D gene uncertain. Trimming took 5 bases from V and 0 from J, leaving 8 bases between them. CDR3 length equals 13 residues. Germline V gene lookup returns CDR1 SGHDT and CDR2 YYEEEE. CDR3 amino acids: CASREITNYGYTF. The CDR3 nucleotides read TGTGCCAGCAGGGAGATCACTAACTATGGCTACACCTTC.

This clonotype turned up a few times. The V call is TRBV3-1, the J call TRBJ2-3; a possible D gene is TRBD1 (6 bases). CDR3 size: 12 residues. Trimming left V 6 bases short and J 8 bases short, with 12 bases between. CDR1 LGHDT and CDR2 YNNKEL come from the germline V gene (reference sequence). CDR3 nucleotides: TGTGCCAGCAGGTCTGGGGGCGGTACGCAGTATTTT. Its protein product is CASRSGGGTQYF.